Following are 18 T cell receptor beta chains from one sample sequenced in a study of memory CD4+ T cells and cytomegalovirus serostatus. The sort gate was single viable CD3+CD4+CD8-CD45RO+ cells for memory CD4+ T cells. Here immunoSEQ multiplex PCR was the method, and the copy in TCRdb shows in-frame clones only, minus some. Among 55,000 or so clones, 80% were seen once, and the ten largest hold about 1.5%. The sample comprised memory CD4+ T cells from blood. These receptors were taken from an adult in good health and CMV-seropositive.

The sample holds a few counts of this clone. The chain joins TRBV14 to TRBJ2-7, with D maybe TRBD2 (5 bases). V shed 0 bases and J shed 4 bases, with 19 bases lying between them. The germline gives CDR1 SGHDN, CDR2 FVKESK. The CDR3 contains 17 residues. CDR3 nucleotides: TGTGCCAGCAGCCAAGATGAATATACGGGAACCAAATACGAGCAGTACTTC. Translated: CASSQDEYTGTKYEQYF.

The chain joins TRBV7-9 to TRBJ2-7, with D perhaps matching TRBD1 or TRBD2 (5 bases each). Germline values: CDR1 SEHNR, CDR2 FQNEAQ (reference sequence). Between the trimmed V and J ends, which lost 2 bases and 5 bases, there was a span of 16 bases. The CDR3 sequence is 15 residues long. CDR3 in DNA: TGTGCCAGCAGCTTATCCGGGACGCGGGTCGACGAGCAGTACTTC. Its translation: CASSLSGTRVDEQYF.

The J gene is TRBJ2-3, the V gene TRBV4-2; 10 positions agree with TRBD1. CDR1 and CDR2 from the germline V gene are LGHNA and YNFKEQ. The CDR3 covers 17 residues. The V gene end was trimmed by 1 base and the J gene end by 4 bases; junction bases not matched to a gene: 8. The CDR3: CASSQVPGTGEADTQYF. DNA for the CDR3: TGTGCCAGCAGCCAAGTACCCGGGACAGGGGAGGCAGATACGCAGTATTTT.

The chain carries TRBV12-5 and TRBJ2-7; 7 positions match TRBD1. V trimming: 6 bases; J trimming: 6 bases; junction bases outside the gene matches: 11. This CDR3 region has 14 residues. Germline assignment: CDR1 LGHNT and CDR2 FRNRAP. As DNA, the CDR3 is TGTGCTAGTGGGCTTCAAACAGGGGCGGGCGAGCAGTACTTC. Its protein product is CASGLQTGAGEQYF.

V usage is TRBV19 and J usage is TRBJ1-1; D is possibly TRBD1 (5 bases). V lost 5 bases to trimming and J lost 1 base, with 17 bases between them. CDR3 length: 16 amino acids. Germline values: CDR1 LNHDA, CDR2 SQIVND (reference sequence). CDR3 nucleotide sequence: TGTGCCAGTAGTCCTGGGGCGGGGTACTCGAACACTGAAGCTTTCTTT. Encoded protein: CASSPGAGYSNTEAFF.

This CDR3 reads CAWSGQSNQPQHF. For the CDR3, the DNA is TGTGCCTGGAGTGGACAGAGCAATCAGCCCCAGCATTTT. The chain couples TRBV30 to TRBJ1-5, with D tentatively TRBD1 (5 bases). Looked up from germline, CDR1 is GTSNPN and CDR2 is SVGIG (reference sequence). V lost 1 base and J lost 1, with 5 bases in between. This CDR3 is built from 13 residues.

This clone showed up just a few times. This chain joins TRBV2 and TRBJ1-2; 9 positions agree with TRBD1. This CDR3 is built from 13 residues. Germline trimming cut 6 bases from V and 1 base from J; bases unmatched to any gene: 0. CDR1 and CDR2 (germline): SNHLY, FYNNEI. The CDR3 spells CASRTGGNYGYTF. CDR3 coding DNA: TGTGCCAGCAGGACAGGGGGTAACTATGGCTACACCTTC.

The V call is TRBV27, the J call TRBJ1-5; D is ambiguous. The germline V gene has CDR1 MNHEY and CDR2 SMNVEV (reference sequence). The CDR3 contains 14 residues. The V end lost 5 bases, the J end lost 3 bases, and 11 bases lay between the germline ends. CDR3 nucleotides: TGTGCCAGCAGTCCCGGTGGTCCCAATCAGCCCCAGCATTTT. It codes for CASSPGGPNQPQHF.

The V and J genes are TRBV4-2 and TRBJ2-3, with 10 bases lining up with TRBD2. Germline CDR1 reads LGHNA; CDR2 reads YNFKEQ. V lost 4 bases and J lost 6; bases outside the gene matches: 7. The CDR3 loop spans 15 amino acids. The CDR3, as DNA: TGTGCCAGCAGCCCAGCGCTAGCGGGAGATGATACGCAGTATTTT. Amino acid sequence: CASSPALAGDDTQYF.

This chain links TRBV7-2 with TRBJ2-2; 8 bases align to TRBD2. CDR3 length equals 16 residues. Germline V lookup: CDR1 SGHTA, CDR2 FQGNSA. The J segment lost 4 bases and the V segment lost 1 base, leaving 5 bases of the junction unmatched. CDR3 residues: CASSLGTSGFTGELFF. CDR3 nucleotides: TGTGCCAGCAGCTTAGGCACTAGCGGCTTCACCGGGGAGCTGTTTTTT.

This chain uses TRBV6-5 with TRBJ2-7, with D perhaps matching TRBD1 or TRBD2 (5 bases each). Trimming removed 6 bases at V and 0 bases at J, with 15 bases between. The germline V gene has CDR1 MNHEY and CDR2 SVGAGI. This CDR3 comprises 15 residues. CDR3 DNA sequence: TGTGCCAGCAGGACCCCGGGACGGCTCTCCTACGAGCAGTACTTC. Its translation: CASRTPGRLSYEQYF.

V and J are TRBV5-5 and TRBJ2-2; D gene unclear. Germline V gene sequence: CDR1 SGHKS, CDR2 YYEKEE (reference sequence). CDR3 size: 12 residues. Trimming removed 1 base at V and 8 bases at J, with 6 bases between. CDR3: CASSLKFGELFF. The DNA for the CDR3 is TGTGCCAGCAGCTTGAAGTTTGGGGAGCTGTTTTTT.

The V gene is TRBV19, the J gene TRBJ1-1, with 9 nucleotides matching TRBD1. V dropped 10 bases and J dropped 5; count of bases not matched to a gene: 8. Germline loops: CDR1 LNHDA, CDR2 SQIVND (reference sequence). This CDR3 spans 13 amino acids. The CDR3 DNA follows: TGTGCCATAAGGGACAGGGATCGGACTGAAGCTTTCTTT. Translated: CAIRDRDRTEAFF. The full variable domain, completed using reference TRBV19 and TRBJ1-1, is DGGITQSPKYLFRKEGQNVTLSCEQNLNHDAMYWYRQDPGQGLRLIYYSQIVNDFQKGDIAEGYSVSREKKESFPLTVTSAQKNPTAFYLCAIRDRDRTEAFFGQGTRLTVV.

The chain is built from TRBV12-5 and TRBJ1-2, with a weak D call TRBD1 (5 bases). The CDR3 extends over 15 amino acids. CDR1 is LGHNT, CDR2 FRNRAP, per germline. The V end lost 6 bases, the J end lost 5 bases, and 19 bases lay between the germline ends. The CDR3 is CASGLPGLSLYGYTF. In DNA form, the CDR3 reads TGTGCTAGTGGCCTCCCGGGACTAAGTCTATATGGCTACACCTTC.

V and J are TRBV4-3 and TRBJ2-1, with D tentatively TRBD1 (6 bases). The CDR3 runs to 13 residues. V dropped 0 bases and J dropped 9 bases, with 9 bases sitting between them. Germline V gene sequence: CDR1 LGHNA, CDR2 YSLEER. The CDR3 loop is CASSQEEGGEQFF. The CDR3 DNA follows: TGCGCCAGCAGCCAAGAGGAAGGGGGTGAGCAGTTCTTC.

The V call is TRBV5-1, the J call TRBJ1-4; 9 bases map to TRBD1. CDR3 size: 14 residues. J was trimmed by 5 bases and V by 5 bases; bases with no gene match: 4. Germline CDR1 SGHRS, CDR2 YFSETQ. CDR3 in amino acids: CASSVQGANEKLFF. The CDR3 DNA follows: TGCGCCAGCAGTGTACAGGGGGCCAATGAAAAACTGTTTTTT. The entire variable domain, with the rest obtained from reference TRBV5-1 and TRBJ1-4, is as follows: KAGVTQTPRYLIKTRGQQVTLSCSPISGHRSVSWYQQTPGQGLQFLFEYFSETQRNKGNFPGRFSGRQFSNSRSEMNVSTLELGDSALYLCASSVQGANEKLFFGSGTQLSVL.

This clone was detected only a few times. This chain links TRBV18 with TRBJ1-5; 7 bases fit TRBD1. Germline V gene data show CDR1 as KGHSH and CDR2 as LQKENI. The CDR3 length is 15 residues. The trim removed 2 bases at V and 3 bases at J, leaving 4 bases unmatched. The CDR3 loop is CASSPGTGANQPQHF. The DNA for the CDR3 is TGTGCCAGCTCACCAGGAACAGGGGCCAATCAGCCCCAGCATTTT.

This clone was found once. The chain carries TRBV7-3 and TRBJ2-1; 9 bases are a match to TRBD2. This CDR3 spans 15 amino acids. V gave up 5 bases and J gave up 3 bases; unmatched junction bases: 5. CDR1 is SGHTA and CDR2 is FQGTGA in the germline V gene. The CDR3 DNA reads as TGTGCCAGCAGCGATAGCGGGAGTGTCTACAATGAGCAGTTCTTC. Translating gives CASSDSGSVYNEQFF.